One sample yielded the 14 T cell receptor beta chains listed below, sequenced in a study of blood T cell repertoires in COVID-19. Generated by immunoSEQ multiplex PCR, the TCRdb table keeps only in-frame clones and is missing some. The sample comprises about 49,000 clones, roughly 84% of which are singletons, and 1.5% to 2% rests with the top ten. The sample comprised peripheral blood. The receptors here all came from a man aged 50 to 60 with acute or convalescent COVID-19.

This clone was detected a few times. The rearrangement links TRBV6-5 to TRBJ1-4, with unresolved D. Deletions cut 7 bases from V and 5 bases from J, with 14 bases between. Germline CDR1 MNHEY, CDR2 SVGAGI. The CDR3 has 14 residues. CDR3 sequence (DNA): TGTGCCAGCACCTCGAGGGCGAGGAATGAAAAACTGTTTTTT. It codes for CASTSRARNEKLFF.

The chain has TRBV9 and TRBJ2-4; D perhaps matches TRBD1 (5 bases). The CDR3 is 16 residues long. V lost 0 bases, J lost 3 bases, and 13 bases lay in between. Germline-derived CDR1 and CDR2 are SGDLS and YYNGEE. CDR3 protein: CASSVEIGQGKNIQYF. CDR3 nucleotide sequence: TGTGCCAGCAGCGTAGAAATTGGGCAGGGCAAAAACATTCAGTACTTC.

J is TRBJ1-5 and V is TRBV5-1, with 10 positions matching TRBD1. J lost 7 bases, V lost 2 bases, and 6 bases had no gene match. Germline CDR1 reads SGHRS; CDR2 reads YFSETQ. The CDR3 length is 15 residues. Written as DNA, the CDR3 is TGCGCCAGCAGCTTATCGACAGGGGGCGGCCAGCCCCAGCATTTT. This codes for CASSLSTGGGQPQHF.

The chain carries TRBV12-3 or TRBV12-4 and TRBJ2-2; 7 bases fit TRBD1. This CDR3 comprises 13 residues. V shed 5 bases, J shed 7 bases, and the junction held 4 bases outside the gene matches. In nucleotides, the CDR3 is TGTGCCAGCAGTGTGCAGGGGGTCGGGGAGCTGTTTTTT. Amino acids: CASSVQGVGELFF.

The chain couples TRBV6-5 to TRBJ1-1; TRBD1 is a possible D gene (5 bases). Germline V gives CDR1 MNHEY, CDR2 SVGAGI. CDR3 size: 13 residues. Trimming pared 10 bases from V and 0 bases from J, leaving 12 bases between. CDR3 loop: CATAGNMNTEAFF. The DNA for the CDR3 is TGTGCCACCGCAGGGAACATGAACACTGAAGCTTTCTTT.

The V call is TRBV28, the J call TRBJ1-1; 8 nucleotides agree with TRBD1. V lost 5 bases to trimming and J lost 1 base; unmatched junction nucleotides: 9. Germline V gene sequence: CDR1 MDHEN, CDR2 SYDVKM. This CDR3 has 16 residues. The CDR3 spells CASSQDRVGSNTEAFF. CDR3 DNA sequence: TGTGCCAGCAGTCAGGACAGGGTCGGCTCGAACACTGAAGCTTTCTTT.

The chain combines TRBV19 with TRBJ1-3; the D gene is possibly TRBD1 (6 bases). CDR1 and CDR2 (germline): LNHDA, SQIVND (reference sequence). Trimming cost V 4 bases and J 3 bases, with 10 bases left between them. This CDR3 has 14 residues. As DNA, the CDR3 is TGTGCCAGTAGTAGACAGGTGGATGGAAACACCATATATTTT. This encodes CASSRQVDGNTIYF.

This chain connects TRBV27 to TRBJ1-2; the match to TRBD1 covers 7 bases. There are 14 residues in the CDR3. The V gene end was trimmed by 5 bases and the J gene end by 8 bases; junction bases not matched to a gene: 11. Germline CDR1 MNHEY, CDR2 SMNVEV (reference sequence). The CDR3, as DNA: TGTGCCAGCAGTCAGGGACAGCTTCTAAACGGCTACACCTTC. Amino acids: CASSQGQLLNGYTF.

The chain is built from TRBV27 and TRBJ1-5; tentatively, D is TRBD1 (5 bases). The V gene lost 3 bases and the J gene lost 6 bases, with 12 bases spanning the gap. CDR1 MNHEY and CDR2 SMNVEV come from the germline V gene (reference sequence). The CDR3 covers 14 residues. As DNA, the CDR3 is TGTGCCAGCAGTTTGAGCAGGGTGGGTCAGCCCCAGCATTTT. It specifies CASSLSRVGQPQHF.

The V and J genes are TRBV10-3 and TRBJ2-3, with TRBD1 matching 7 bases. V dropped 7 bases and J dropped 0; count of bases not matched to a gene: 7. The CDR3 is made up of 15 amino acids. Germline CDR1 and CDR2: ENHRY and SYGVKD. The DNA of the CDR3 is TGTGCCATCAATAGAGACAGGGACAGCACAGATACGCAGTATTTT. The encoded protein is CAINRDRDSTDTQYF.

The chain's CDR3 is CATSIAWGANTGELFF. The CDR3 bases are TGTGCCACCAGCATTGCTTGGGGGGCGAACACCGGGGAGCTGTTTTTT. The V and J genes are TRBV15 and TRBJ2-2; a possible D gene is TRBD2 (6 bases). This CDR3 has 16 residues. Looked up from germline, CDR1 is LNHNV and CDR2 is YYDKDF (reference sequence). V lost 4 bases and J 0 bases, leaving 12 bases between the germline ends.

The rearrangement links TRBV9 to TRBJ2-3; 10 bases fit TRBD2. The CDR3 is made up of 15 amino acids. J gave up 1 base and V 4 bases, and 3 bases lay outside the gene matches. Germline V CDR1 and CDR2: SGDLS, YYNGEE. CDR3 region: CASSPGTSGTDTQYF. CDR3 nucleotide sequence: TGTGCCAGCAGCCCGGGGACTAGCGGCACAGATACGCAGTATTTT.

This clone was found once. This rearrangement joins TRBV6-1 to TRBJ2-7; D not certain. This CDR3 region has 15 residues. Germline V lookup: CDR1 MNHNS, CDR2 SASEGT. Trimming pared 1 base from V and 1 base from J, leaving 11 bases between. CDR3 amino acids: CASSEGHGLSYEQYF. In nucleotides, the CDR3 is TGTGCCAGCAGTGAAGGGCACGGGTTATCCTACGAGCAGTACTTC.

The chain links TRBV19 to TRBJ2-7; 9 bases match TRBD1. The CDR3 runs to 15 residues. Germline assignment: CDR1 LNHDA and CDR2 SQIVND (reference sequence). Trimming at V came to 6 bases and at J to 5 bases, leaving 11 bases not matched to a gene. The CDR3 DNA reads as TGTGCCAGTAGCAAAGACAGGGGGATCGAAGACGAGCAGTACTTC. It yields the protein CASSKDRGIEDEQYF.